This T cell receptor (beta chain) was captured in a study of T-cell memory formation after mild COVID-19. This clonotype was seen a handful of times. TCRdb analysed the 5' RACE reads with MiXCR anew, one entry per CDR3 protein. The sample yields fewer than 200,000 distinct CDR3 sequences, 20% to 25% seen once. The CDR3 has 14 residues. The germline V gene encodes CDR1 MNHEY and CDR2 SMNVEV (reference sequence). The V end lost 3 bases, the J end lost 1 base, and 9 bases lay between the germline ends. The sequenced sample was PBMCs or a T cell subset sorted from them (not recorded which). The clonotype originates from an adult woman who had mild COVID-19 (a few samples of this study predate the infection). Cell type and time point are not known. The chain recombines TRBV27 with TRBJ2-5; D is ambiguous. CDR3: CASSLYYSQETQYF. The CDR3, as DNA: TGTGCCAGCAGTTTGTATTACTCCCAAGAGACCCAGTACTTC.